This TCR beta chain was observed in a study of blood T cell repertoires in COVID-19. There are 14 residues in the CDR3. The germline gives CDR1 SGHAT, CDR2 FQNNGV. Trimming shortened V by 3 bases and J by 3 bases, and 9 bases separated the two germline ends. Measured with immunoSEQ multiplex PCR; TCRdb has only the in-frame clones, and not every one. This table has about 260,000 clones, approximately 89% appearing once. This receptor was taken from a woman aged 35 to 49 who had been exposed to COVID-19. This chain connects TRBV11-2 to TRBJ1-5, with D unresolved. Specimen: PBMCs or T cells enriched from blood (not recorded which). The CDR3 region is CASSFGSHNQPQHF. In nucleotides, the CDR3 is TGTGCCAGCAGCTTCGGGAGTCACAATCAGCCCCAGCATTTT.